This T cell receptor beta chain was captured in a study of shared clonotypes between healthy human individuals. Findings and limits, study-wide: It was expected that sequencing depth would affect clonotype sharing among donors.

As originally analysed: With immunoSEQ giving junction-only sequences and no quality scores, filtering differed. Here immunoSEQ multiplex PCR was the method, and the copy in TCRdb shows in-frame clones only, minus some. V and J calls plus clone size are reproduced from that table; the DNA served to infer D and trimming. The data show 700,000 to 950,000 clones, 96% seen once. With respect to this clone: Its antigen is currently unknown.

Terminally differentiated effector memory CD45RA+ cells were left out of the naive CD8 fraction, which was CD45RO-negative and positively selected for CCR7. Healthy HIV-negative adults without recent acute infections or vaccinations served as donors. Sample: naive CD8+ T cells sorted from blood. This sequence originates from a young man in good health.

CDR3: CASSEGGEDTQYF. The DNA of the CDR3 is TGCGCCAGCAGTGAAGGTGGGGAAGATACGCAGTATTTT. The chain carries TRBV10-1 and TRBJ2-3; D is ambiguous. CDR1 is WNHNN, CDR2 SYGVQD, per germline (reference sequence). Trimming stripped 3 bases from V and 5 bases from J, with 9 bases between. The CDR3 extends over 13 amino acids.